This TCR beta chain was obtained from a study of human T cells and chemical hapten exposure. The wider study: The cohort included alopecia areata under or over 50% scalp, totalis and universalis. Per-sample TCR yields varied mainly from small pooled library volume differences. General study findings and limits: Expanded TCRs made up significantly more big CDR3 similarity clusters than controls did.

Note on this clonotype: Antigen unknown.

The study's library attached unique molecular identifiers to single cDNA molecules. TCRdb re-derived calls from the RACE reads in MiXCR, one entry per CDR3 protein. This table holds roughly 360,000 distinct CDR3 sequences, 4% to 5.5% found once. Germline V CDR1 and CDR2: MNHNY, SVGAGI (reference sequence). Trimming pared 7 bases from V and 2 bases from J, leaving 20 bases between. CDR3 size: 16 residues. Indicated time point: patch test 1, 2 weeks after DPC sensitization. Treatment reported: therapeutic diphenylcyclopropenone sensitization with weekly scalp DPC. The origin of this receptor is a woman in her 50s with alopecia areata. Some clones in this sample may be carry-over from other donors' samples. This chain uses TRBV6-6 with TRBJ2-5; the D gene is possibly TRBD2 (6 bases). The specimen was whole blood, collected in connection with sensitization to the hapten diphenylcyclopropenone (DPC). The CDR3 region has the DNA TGTGCCAGCATCCTCGGAGGGGCAACTCAACAAGAGACCCAGTACTTC. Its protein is CASILGGATQQETQYF.